This T cell receptor beta chain appears in the sequencing data of a study of blood T cell repertoires in COVID-19. Study at large: COVID-19 samples collected from the United States, Italy and Spain covered acute and convalescent phases. PBMCs, B-cell-depleted T cells, or T cells were the source of the cDNA or gDNA that made up the material.

A Seattle source enrolled patients during active infection and followed them longitudinally. V was trimmed by 3 bases and J by 0 bases, leaving 8 bases between them. The CDR3 length is 14 residues. CDR1 and CDR2 (germline): SGHTA, FQGNSA. Study processing details: It was from reference gene primer amplification that nucleated cell counts were estimated. Libraries were prepared by immunoSEQ multiplex PCR; TCRdb keeps only in-frame clonotypes and omits some of them. Clone size and the V and J calls come from that table; the DNA yielded D and trimming. The sample includes a few hundred thousand clones, about 86% seen only once; the top ten take around 13%.

The sequenced material came from peripheral blood. This chain uses TRBV7-2 with TRBJ1-2, with D tentatively TRBD1 (6 bases). The receptor was isolated from a woman in her 70s with COVID-19, enrolled during active disease. Here the CDR3 reads CASSLGHSNYGYTF. CDR3 nucleotide sequence: TGTGCCAGCAGCTTGGGACACTCTAACTATGGCTACACCTTC.